Listed below are T cell receptor beta chains from one sample, sequenced in a study of blood T cell repertoires in COVID-19. Clones were sequenced by immunoSEQ multiplex PCR, and TCRdb holds only the in-frame ones, with some missing. The table lists tens of thousands of clones, about 93% of them singletons, with about 2.6% in the top ten. Sequenced: peripheral blood. These receptors originate from a man between 65 and 85 years old with active COVID-19. Each CDR3 is given with its conserved first and last residue. Some rows have no size entry. The others give once, few or many, or a class for an expanded clone.

abundance	j_gene	v_gene	CDR3aa
-	TRBJ2-3	TRBV20-1	CSASGSSGGGADTQYF
-	TRBJ2-5	TRBV25-1	CASSDRVQGVGGETQYF
-	TRBJ1-4	TRBV5-4	CASSLRQGNEKLFF
-	TRBJ2-2	TRBV9	CASNQIAGATGELFF
-	TRBJ2-2	TRBV6-6	CASSQSSGTNTGELFF
-	TRBJ1-1	TRBV11-2	CASRSGHQGSTEAFF
-	TRBJ2-5	TRBV19	CASSIGFAPAQETQYF
-	TRBJ2-1	TRBV5-5	CASSPDRGLSNEQFF
-	TRBJ1-5	TRBV6-6	CASSYTDGGNQPQHF
-	TRBJ2-5	TRBV7-8	CASSLGQGVETQYF
-	TRBJ2-3	TRBV5-1	CASSWGTTGYTDTQYF
-	TRBJ2-3	TRBV5-1	CASSSNPGLAGGPPTQYF
-	TRBJ1-2	TRBV29-1	CSVGLGQDYGYTF
-	TRBJ2-5	TRBV7-9	CASSLVFGSEETQYF
-	TRBJ1-2	TRBV11-2	CASSAQRTGYGYTF
once	TRBJ1-3	TRBV28	CASSWRQHSGNTIYF
-	TRBJ1-2	TRBV19	CASSIPGGLYGYTF